This paragraph covers one T cell receptor beta chain sequence. Its antigen is currently unknown. The data belong to a study of cytomegalovirus exposure and HLA in healthy donors. The ends were cut back, 10 bases at V and 1 base at J, with 12 bases in the middle. Germline V gene data show CDR1 as MNHEY and CDR2 as SMNVEV (reference sequence). This CDR3 is built from 13 residues. The study's findings and limits: Generally TCR sequences proved uncommon, though certain public TCRs appeared in numerous donors. Roughly uniform sequencing depth across donors was assumed, possibly incorrectly.

60 Vbeta and 13 Jbeta primers were used in PCR. Measured with immunoSEQ multiplex PCR; TCRdb has only the in-frame clones, and not every one. The data show tens of thousands of clones, with 65% to 70% seen just once and approximately 21% held by the top ten. Sequencing was performed on PBMCs. The chain has TRBV27 and TRBJ2-3, with a weak D call TRBD2 (5 bases). This clonotype was obtained from a man aged 40-49 years in good health and CMV-seropositive. The CDR3 nucleotides read TGTGCCACCCCAGAGCGGTGCACAGATACGCAGTATTTT. Amino acids: CATPERCTDTQYF.